This passage covers 2 T cell receptor beta chains from one sample sequenced in a study of T-cell reconstitution after alpha-beta-depleted transplantation in children. This sample's TCRbeta library carried unique molecular identifier barcodes. TCRdb itself ran the PCR reads through MiXCR, one entry per CDR3 protein. The sample holds 550,000 to 600,000 distinct CDR3 sequences, roughly 23% seen once. The sample was PBMCs, mostly from graft donor cells, taken 360 days after TCRalphabeta/CD19-depleted stem cell transplant. The receptors stem from a boy under two years old who had a stem cell transplant for acute myeloid leukemia, so the T cells may come from the graft donor.

This clonotype was detected many times. This chain joins TRBV7-2 and TRBJ1-6, with D maybe TRBD1 (5 bases). The germline V gene encodes CDR1 SGHTA and CDR2 FQGNSA. CDR3 length equals 14 residues. V gave up 3 bases and J gave up 9 bases, with 12 bases separating them. In nucleotides, the CDR3 is TGTGCCAGCAGCTTCGCGGGACGTTCTTCACCCCTCCACTTT. This sequence encodes CASSFAGRSSPLHF.

This rearrangement joins TRBV6-5 to TRBJ2-2; TRBD1 matches 7 bases. Germline loops: CDR1 MNHEY, CDR2 SVGAGI. V lost 8 bases and J lost 7; bases outside the gene matches: 19. The CDR3 sequence is 17 residues long. CDR3 DNA sequence: TGTGCCAGCCGGGACAGCAAGGATTTTCGATCCCACGGGGAGCTGTTTTTT. Protein: CASRDSKDFRSHGELFF.